This TCR beta chain was sequenced in a study of T cells expressing NK-cell markers. Across the whole study: Eight donors were sequenced, seven testing HCMV-seropositive and one testing seronegative.

The CDR3 runs to 17 residues. Germline values: CDR1 SGHTA, CDR2 FQGNSA. Using the 5' RACE reads, TCRdb records one entry per CDR3 protein without DNA. In total, the table holds 550,000 or so distinct CDR3 sequences. This TCR derives from a man aged 18-30 years in good health. This rearrangement joins TRBV7-2 to TRBJ2-1; the TCRdb D gene call, TRBD1, has no DNA to confirm it. The source material was blood T cells: a sorted CD56 or NKG2C T cell subset, CD4+ or CD8+ T cells, or bulk PBMC T cells (not recorded which). CDR3 amino acids: CASSLFPGAQGDSEQFF.